Below are 15 T cell receptor beta chains sequenced from a single sample in a study of cytomegalovirus exposure and HLA in healthy donors. With 60 Vbeta and 13 Jbeta primers, the PCR was carried out. TCRdb's table, derived via immunoSEQ multiplex PCR, lists solely in-frame clones and lacks some. The sample has 150,000 or so clones, about three quarters seen once; the top ten hold about an eighth. The sample was PBMCs. The receptor set was obtained from a man in his forties or fifties in good health and CMV-seropositive.

The chain recombines TRBV28 with TRBJ1-5; unclear D gene. This CDR3 has 13 amino acids. Germline-derived CDR1 and CDR2 are MDHEN and SYDVKM. Trimming removed 2 bases at V and 6 bases at J, with 8 bases between. The CDR3 DNA is TGTGCCAGCAGTTTACAGGTTTTTCAGCCCCAGCATTTT. It yields the protein CASSLQVFQPQHF.

V and J are TRBV27 and TRBJ2-5; the match to TRBD2 covers 10 bases. The CDR3 is 18 amino acids. V was clipped by 0 bases and J by 1 base; unmatched bases: 8. The V gene's germline CDR1 is MNHEY and CDR2 SMNVEV (reference sequence). This CDR3 reads CASSLSWGLAGGQETQYF. DNA of the CDR3: TGTGCCAGCAGTTTATCGTGGGGGTTAGCGGGAGGCCAAGAGACCCAGTACTTC.

V gene TRBV9 combines with J gene TRBJ2-1; 11 bases agree with TRBD2. The J segment lost 8 bases and the V segment lost 0 bases, leaving 4 bases of the junction unmatched. The CDR3 spans 15 residues. Germline V lookup: CDR1 SGDLS, CDR2 YYNGEE. In nucleotides, the CDR3 is TGTGCCAGCAGCGTAGCACTAGCGGGAGTCTATGAGCAGTTCTTC. This encodes CASSVALAGVYEQFF.

The V gene is TRBV4-1, the J gene TRBJ2-1; a weak D match, TRBD2 (6 bases). Germline loops: CDR1 MGHRA, CDR2 YSYEKL. Trimming took off 8 bases at V and 0 bases at J, with 14 bases between the two ends. This CDR3 spans 15 amino acids. Written as DNA, the CDR3 is TGCGCCAGCTCCAGCGGGCCGAGCTCCTACAATGAGCAGTTCTTC. Its protein product is CASSSGPSSYNEQFF.

J is TRBJ1-2 and V is TRBV6-1; D might be TRBD1 (6 bases). Germline loops: CDR1 MNHNS, CDR2 SASEGT. V was shortened by 0 bases and J by 6 bases, with 11 bases between the two germline ends. This CDR3 has 14 amino acids. This chain's CDR3 is CASSEAGTRNGYTF. The CDR3 region has the DNA TGTGCCAGCAGTGAAGCCGGGACACGAAATGGCTACACCTTC.

This clone was recorded once. The chain couples TRBV7-8 to TRBJ1-2, with TRBD1 matching over 8 bases. From germline, CDR1 is SGHVS and CDR2 FQNEAQ. This CDR3 has 14 residues. Trimming took 5 bases from V and 4 from J; bases not matched to a gene: 6. Here the CDR3 DNA reads TGTGCCAGCAGCCCGACAGGGGCCTCCTATGGCTACACCTTC. Amino acids: CASSPTGASYGYTF.

This chain connects TRBV4-3 to TRBJ1-2; 11 bases align to TRBD1. The V gene's germline CDR1 is LGHNA and CDR2 YSLEER. The J segment lost 0 bases and the V segment lost 4 bases, leaving 4 bases of the junction unmatched. The CDR3 is 16 residues long. CDR3 DNA sequence: TGCGCCAGCAGCCGGGACAGGGGGAGAGCTAACTATGGCTACACCTTC. This gives the protein CASSRDRGRANYGYTF.

The chain recombines TRBV4-1 with TRBJ2-7, with a tentative D call TRBD1 (5 bases). CDR3 length equals 15 residues. CDR1 is MGHRA and CDR2 is YSYEKL in the germline V gene. Trimming took off 3 bases at V and 1 base at J, with 13 bases between the two ends. The CDR3 reads CASSHRQGTSYEQYF. DNA for the CDR3: TGCGCCAGCAGCCATCGGCAGGGTACGTCCTACGAGCAGTACTTC.

The chain carries TRBV5-4 and TRBJ1-1; D uncertain. The CDR3 extends over 12 amino acids. The V end was cut by 0 bases, the J end by 6 bases, with 6 bases between. Germline V CDR1 and CDR2: SGHNT, YYREEE (reference sequence). CDR3 nucleotides: TGTGCCAGCAGCTTGGGTTCGGCTGAAGCTTTCTTT. Its translation: CASSLGSAEAFF.

The chain has TRBV5-6 and TRBJ2-1; 9 positions agree with TRBD2. CDR1 and CDR2 (germline): SGHDT, YYEEEE. The length of the CDR3 is 17 residues. Trimming removed 6 bases from V and 4 bases from J; junction bases left unmatched: 14. The CDR3, as DNA: TGTGCCAGCACCCGCTATAGCGGGAGTGAAACTTACAATGAGCAGTTCTTC. It yields the protein CASTRYSGSETYNEQFF.

The chain links TRBV28 to TRBJ1-3, with a possible D match to TRBD1 (6 bases). The CDR3 length is 14 residues. V lost 10 bases to trimming and J lost 2 bases, with 15 bases between them. Germline CDR1 MDHEN, CDR2 SYDVKM. The chain's CDR3 is CATRAGGAGNTIYF. DNA of the CDR3: TGTGCCACCCGGGCGGGGGGCGCTGGAAACACCATATATTTT.

The CDR3 nucleotides are TGCGCCAGCAGCTTGGCCGGGACAGTGAGCTACGAGCAGTACTTC. Protein product: CASSLAGTVSYEQYF. The chain couples TRBV5-1 to TRBJ2-7, with TRBD1 matching 7 bases. After removal of 0 bases from V and 3 bases from J, the junction contained 6 bases not matched to a gene. This CDR3 is 15 amino acids long. The germline V gene has CDR1 SGHRS and CDR2 YFSETQ.

The chain uses TRBV5-1 and TRBJ2-7; no reliable D call. V was shortened by 4 bases and J by 2 bases, with 16 bases between the two germline ends. CDR1 SGHRS and CDR2 YFSETQ come from the germline V gene. The CDR3 runs to 15 residues. CDR3 bases: TGCGCCAGCAGCGACGGGTCCTCCGGCCCCTACGAGCAGTACTTC. It specifies CASSDGSSGPYEQYF.

This clone was seen only once. The chain combines TRBV19 with TRBJ2-2; D might be TRBD1 (7 bases). The CDR3 loop spans 17 amino acids. Trimming removed 2 bases at V and 0 bases at J, with 13 bases between. Germline loops: CDR1 LNHDA, CDR2 SQIVND (reference sequence). CDR3 nucleotides: TGTGCCAGTAGTATAAAAGCCAGGGGGGCGAACACCGGGGAGCTGTTTTTT. Its translation: CASSIKARGANTGELFF. Full variable domain (remainder filled in from reference TRBV19 and TRBJ2-2): DGGITQSPKYLFRKEGQNVTLSCEQNLNHDAMYWYRQDPGQGLRLIYYSQIVNDFQKGDIAEGYSVSREKKESFPLTVTSAQKNPTAFYLCASSIKARGANTGELFFGEGSRLTVL.

V and J are TRBV4-3 and TRBJ1-2, with a tentative D call TRBD1 (5 bases). CDR1 and CDR2 (germline): LGHNA, YSLEER. V lost 4 bases to trimming and J lost 2 bases, with 20 bases between them. This CDR3 is built from 17 residues. CDR3 in DNA: TGCGCCAGCAGCCCAAGCCAGGGCTGGAAAGGCAACTATGGCTACACCTTC. Translated: CASSPSQGWKGNYGYTF.